This T cell receptor beta chain stems from a study of regulatory T cells in long-lasting Graves disease. The time point was: newly diagnosed GD, antithyroid drugs for less than 3 months. The TCR library was made from RNA extracted from PBMCs. In germline, CDR1 is LGHDT, CDR2 YNNKEL (reference sequence). The CDR3 length is 20 residues. Arm-PCR of CDR3 regions and iRepertoire HTBI primers were used to build TCR beta libraries. Using its own MiXCR run on the multiplex PCR reads, TCRdb lists one record per CDR3 protein. In the table there are about 560,000 distinct CDR3 sequences, 16% of which are singletons. In regard to this clonotype: A junction boundary mismatches the germline segment, possibly from a read error.

The sample also formed part of further work on T cells in Graves' hyperthyroidism and ophthalmopathy. That publication notes: In validation, the model predicted ophthalmopathy. These predictions came a median about 6 months before onset.

The input for sequencing was peripheral blood mononuclear cells (PBMCs), taken at new diagnosis, from a patient treated with antithyroid drugs. The chain joins TRBV3-1 to TRBJ1-2; 11 bases are a match to TRBD1. This sequence was found in a man aged 18 to 29 with Graves disease. The CDR3 DNA reads as TGCGCCAGCAGCCCGGGGTTGAGTGGACAGGGGGCGGCGGCGGTCTATGGCTACACCTTC. Translating gives CASSPGLSGQGAAAVYGYTF.